The 29 T cell receptor beta chains listed next were all sequenced from one sample in a study of blood T cells in healthy people across ages. With a J-beta primer mix and a sample-barcoded 5' primer, a second PCR ran roughly 6 to 11 cycles. TCRdb redid the calling of the 5' RACE reads with MiXCR, one entry per CDR3 protein. This table has almost 1 million distinct CDR3 sequences, about 51% appearing once. Specimen: blood. Source of these receptors: a woman aged 55-70 years in good health.

The chain couples TRBV6-5 to TRBJ1-2; D remains unclear. The CDR3 is made up of 15 amino acids. Germline V lookup: CDR1 MNHEY, CDR2 SVGAGI. V gave up 5 bases and J gave up 2 bases, with 15 bases separating them. The CDR3 loop reads CASSHREGPNYGYTF. The CDR3 DNA sequence: TGTGCCAGCAGTCACCGGGAGGGCCCCAACTATGGCTACACCTTC.

The chain carries TRBV7-3 and TRBJ2-1; 7 bases fit TRBD2. The CDR3 consists of 16 residues. The V segment lost 5 bases and the J segment 7 bases; nucleotides outside the gene matches: 14. Germline loops: CDR1 SGHTA, CDR2 FQGTGA. The CDR3 DNA sequence: TGTGCCAGCAGCCCCAACGAGGGAGGGCTCGGAAATGAGCAGTTCTTC. Amino acid sequence: CASSPNEGGLGNEQFF.

There are a few counts of this clonotype. The genes are TRBV29-1 and TRBJ2-1, with TRBD1 matching over 7 bases. Looked up from germline, CDR1 is SQVTM and CDR2 is ANQGSEA. J lost 10 bases, V lost 7 bases, and 7 bases had no gene match. This CDR3 comprises 11 residues. The CDR3 here is CSAGQDPEQFF. For the CDR3, the DNA is TGCAGCGCAGGACAGGACCCAGAGCAGTTCTTC.

The gene calls are TRBV20-1 and TRBJ2-1; 14 nucleotides match TRBD2. With 6 bases clipped from V and 7 bases from J, the junction kept 11 bases outside the gene matches. The CDR3 runs to 16 residues. The germline CDR1 and CDR2 sequences are DFQATT and SNEGSKA (reference sequence). The CDR3 protein is CSATGLAGVRRNEQFF. DNA for the CDR3: TGCAGTGCCACGGGACTAGCGGGGGTTCGGCGAAATGAGCAGTTCTTC.

V usage is TRBV10-3 and J usage is TRBJ2-5, with TRBD2 matching over 12 bases. Germline V lookup: CDR1 ENHRY, CDR2 SYGVKD. The V and J ends lost 4 bases and 11 bases, in that order; junction bases with no gene match: 5. This CDR3 has 13 amino acids. The CDR3 is CAISAPSGREQYF. CDR3 coding DNA: TGTGCCATCAGTGCTCCTAGCGGGAGGGAGCAGTACTTC.

V is TRBV14 and J is TRBJ2-1; no definite D call. Trimming took 1 base from V and 9 from J, leaving 10 bases between them. Germline assignment: CDR1 SGHDN and CDR2 FVKESK. This CDR3 has 13 residues. The CDR3 DNA reads as TGTGCCAGCAGCCAAGGCGGCTCTGGTGAGCAGTTCTTC. Translating gives CASSQGGSGEQFF. The variable domain in full, completed from reference TRBV14 and TRBJ2-1, reads EAGVTQFPSHSVIEKGQTVTLRCDPISGHDNLYWYRRVMGKEIKFLLHFVKESKQDESGMPNNRFLAERTGGTYSTLKVQPAELEDSGVYFCASSQGGSGEQFFGPGTRLTVL.

This clonotype was counted only a few times. The chain employs TRBV3-1 and TRBJ2-5; possibly TRBD2 for D (6 bases). The closer fit of TRBJ2-7 to the DNA end suggests the J call may be wrong. CDR1 and CDR2 (germline): LGHDT, YNNKEL (reference sequence). The CDR3 contains 15 residues. As DNA, the CDR3 is TGTGCCAGCAGCCAAGGTCCTAGCGCGGGCTACGAGCAGTACTTC. Its protein product is CASSQGPSAGYEQYF.

This clonotype has only one observation. The chain carries TRBV3-1 and TRBJ2-7; D remains ambiguous. The CDR3 contains 15 residues. The germline CDR1 and CDR2 sequences are LGHDT and YNNKEL (reference sequence). Deletions cut 0 bases from V and 6 bases from J, with 15 bases between. The CDR3 is CASSQDNWGPVEQYF. The CDR3, as DNA: TGTGCCAGCAGCCAAGATAATTGGGGTCCGGTCGAGCAGTACTTC.

The V gene is TRBV12-3 or TRBV12-4, the J gene TRBJ2-4, with a possible D match to TRBD1 (6 bases). The length of the CDR3 is 12 residues. The V gene lost 1 base and the J gene lost 13 bases, with 11 bases spanning the gap. The CDR3 region has the DNA TGTGCCAGCAGTTTAGGTCGACAGGTCCAGTACTTC. It translates to CASSLGRQVQYF.

This clonotype was recorded once. The rearrangement joins TRBV7-2 to TRBJ2-2; D is possibly TRBD1 (5 bases). This CDR3 contains 15 residues. Trimming took 4 bases from V and 1 from J, leaving 10 bases between them. The germline V gene has CDR1 SGHTA and CDR2 FQGNSA. DNA of the CDR3: TGTGCCAGCAGCTCAGTTACAGGGAACACCGGGGAGCTGTTTTTT. This codes for CASSSVTGNTGELFF.

The chain links TRBV7-2 to TRBJ2-1, with TRBD2 matching 7 bases. V dropped 4 bases and J dropped 5; count of bases not matched to a gene: 20. The CDR3 runs to 19 residues. Germline CDR1 and CDR2: SGHTA and FQGNSA. CDR3 nucleotides: TGTGCCAGCAGCTCACTACGCCTCTCTCTAGCGGCCAAAGACAATGAGCAGTTCTTC. This codes for CASSSLRLSLAAKDNEQFF.

The chain links TRBV7-8 to TRBJ2-1; unclear D gene. CDR1 is SGHVS and CDR2 is FQNEAQ in the germline V gene. This CDR3 region has 12 residues. Trimming stripped 6 bases from V and 7 bases from J, with 10 bases between. CDR3 bases: TGTGCCAGCAGTCAGCCCTGGAATGAGCAGTTCTTC. It yields the protein CASSQPWNEQFF.

The rearrangement uses TRBV20-1 and TRBJ1-5; TRBD1 matches at 11 bases. Germline lookup yields CDR1 DFQATT and CDR2 SNEGSKA (reference sequence). The CDR3 has 17 amino acids. V lost 5 bases to trimming and J lost 0 bases; unmatched junction nucleotides: 9. The chain's CDR3 is CSALIGTGGFSNQPQHF. DNA for the CDR3: TGCAGTGCTCTAATAGGGACAGGGGGGTTTAGCAATCAGCCCCAGCATTTT.

The chain combines TRBV4-1 with TRBJ2-5, with TRBD2 matching 8 bases. V lost 1 base, J lost 1 base, and 11 bases stayed unmatched. Germline assignment: CDR1 MGHRA and CDR2 YSYEKL. CDR3 length: 18 amino acids. The CDR3 nucleotides read TGCGCCAGCAGCCAAGCAGCGATTAGCGGGGATTTCCAAGAGACCCAGTACTTC. This encodes CASSQAAISGDFQETQYF.

The CDR3 DNA is TGCGCCAGCAGCCCAACCCTAGCGGGAGCGAGTACCGGGGAGCTGTTTTTT. It codes for CASSPTLAGASTGELFF. The chain recombines TRBV5-1 with TRBJ2-2; 10 bases match TRBD2. V lost 4 bases, J lost 5 bases, and 11 bases stayed unmatched. The CDR3 is 17 amino acids. Germline CDR1 is SGHRS and CDR2 is YFSETQ.

V usage is TRBV18 and J usage is TRBJ2-7; no definite D call. There are 13 residues in the CDR3. Germline V CDR1 and CDR2: KGHSH, LQKENI. The V and J ends lost 1 base and 6 bases respectively, with 10 bases between them. Here the CDR3 reads CASSPLPEVEQYF. CDR3 coding DNA: TGTGCCAGCTCACCACTACCCGAAGTCGAGCAGTACTTC.

This clonotype was detected only a few times. The chain carries TRBV29-1 and TRBJ1-2; D perhaps matches TRBD1 (5 bases). Trimming removed 3 bases from V and 4 bases from J, with 15 bases in between. The CDR3 is made up of 14 amino acids. In germline, CDR1 is SQVTM, CDR2 ANQGSEA. In DNA, the CDR3 is TGCAGCGTTGATTGGAGGGGCAGAGGCTATGGCTACACCTTC. Its translation is CSVDWRGRGYGYTF.

This clonotype was seen a few times. This chain links TRBV20-1 with TRBJ1-2; 8 nucleotides line up with TRBD1. Germline V lookup: CDR1 DFQATT, CDR2 SNEGSKA (reference sequence). This CDR3 has 13 amino acids. V shed 8 bases, J shed 8 bases, and the junction held 13 bases outside the gene matches. The CDR3 nucleotides read TGCAGTCCCATGACGACGACAGGGGAAGGCTACACCTTC. It specifies CSPMTTTGEGYTF.

This clonotype has ten or more counts. The chain combines TRBV29-1 with TRBJ2-3; D tentatively fits TRBD1 or TRBD2 (5 bases each). CDR1 and CDR2 from the germline V gene are SQVTM and ANQGSEA. The CDR3 has 12 amino acids. The V gene lost 0 bases and the J gene lost 9 bases, with 10 bases spanning the gap. The CDR3 loop is CSVEDRGRTQYF. Written as DNA, the CDR3 is TGCAGCGTTGAAGATCGGGGCAGGACGCAGTATTTT.

V usage is TRBV14 and J usage is TRBJ2-7; TRBD1 matches 7 bases. This CDR3 has 14 residues. Germline CDR1 reads SGHDN; CDR2 reads FVKESK. After removal of 3 bases from V and 1 base from J, the junction contained 3 bases not matched to a gene. Here the CDR3 DNA reads TGTGCCAGCAGCCACGGACAGGTTTCCTACGAGCAGTACTTC. Amino acid sequence: CASSHGQVSYEQYF.

A word on this clonotype: The junction shows a germline mismatch at one end, possibly a read error. This chain uses TRBV12-3 or TRBV12-4 with TRBJ2-5, with a weak D call TRBD1 (7 bases). This CDR3 comprises 15 residues. The CDR3 region has the DNA TGTGCCAGCAGTTTAGGCCAGGGGGGACAAGAGACCCGGTACTTC. Protein sequence: CASSLGQGGQETRYF.

The rearrangement joins TRBV29-1 to TRBJ1-2; a weak D match, TRBD1 (5 bases). Germline-derived CDR1 and CDR2 are SQVTM and ANQGSEA. Trimming took off 6 bases at V and 4 bases at J, with 15 bases between the two ends. The CDR3 loop spans 13 amino acids. In nucleotides, the CDR3 is TGCAGCGTGCCCTCCGGGGCTTCCTATGGCTACACCTTC. Translated, it gives CSVPSGASYGYTF.

This clonotype was detected a few times. The rearrangement links TRBV6-6 to TRBJ2-4; 9 nucleotides agree with TRBD1. After removal of 2 bases from V and 13 bases from J, the junction contained 12 bases not matched to a gene. CDR3 size: 15 residues. CDR1 and CDR2 from the germline V gene are MNHNY and SVGAGI (reference sequence). The CDR3 sequence: CASSYEGQGVLRQYF. CDR3 in DNA: TGTGCCAGCAGTTACGAGGGACAGGGCGTTTTGCGGCAGTACTTC.

The rearrangement uses TRBV2 and TRBJ2-6; 7 bases match TRBD1. The V gene's germline CDR1 is SNHLY and CDR2 FYNNEI. This CDR3 region has 15 residues. J lost 0 bases, V lost 7 bases, and 3 bases had no gene match. The CDR3: CASTGQNSGANVLTF. The CDR3 DNA reads as TGTGCCAGCACGGGACAGAACTCTGGGGCCAACGTCCTGACTTTC.

This clonotype was seen only a few times. V usage is TRBV12-3 or TRBV12-4 and J usage is TRBJ2-7, with 8 positions matching TRBD2. CDR3 length: 15 amino acids. The J segment lost 6 bases and the V segment lost 4 bases, leaving 11 bases of the junction unmatched. DNA for the CDR3: TGTGCCAGCAGTTCCGGGACTAGAGGGTTGGGCGAGCAGTACTTC. Amino acid sequence: CASSSGTRGLGEQYF.

The CDR3, as DNA: TGTGCCAGCAGCCGGTCAAAATGGAATGAGCAGTTCTTC. Its protein product is CASSRSKWNEQFF. The chain couples TRBV3-1 to TRBJ2-1; no clear D gene. CDR1 LGHDT and CDR2 YNNKEL come from the germline V gene (reference sequence). The CDR3 length is 13 residues. Trimming pared 4 bases from V and 7 bases from J, leaving 11 bases between.

V usage is TRBV27 and J usage is TRBJ2-1; TRBD2 matches at 12 bases. V trimming: 4 bases; J trimming: 9 bases; junction bases outside the gene matches: 13. Germline CDR1 MNHEY, CDR2 SMNVEV (reference sequence). The CDR3 extends over 17 amino acids. CDR3 sequence (DNA): TGTGCCAGCAGTTCCGAGGTGACTAGCGGGAGATCTGGTGAGCAGTTCTTC. It yields the protein CASSSEVTSGRSGEQFF.

The table lists this clonotype with a count of one. J is TRBJ2-2 and V is TRBV2; unclear D gene. The CDR3 loop spans 14 amino acids. The germline CDR1 and CDR2 sequences are SNHLY and FYNNEI. V lost 8 bases and J 1 base, leaving 11 bases between the germline ends. Here the CDR3 reads CASLGLWNTGELFF. For the CDR3, the DNA is TGTGCCAGCCTGGGCTTGTGGAACACCGGGGAGCTGTTTTTT. The full variable domain, its missing parts supplied by reference TRBV2 and TRBJ2-2, is EPEVTQTPSHQVTQMGQEVILRCVPISNHLYFYWYRQILGQKVEFLVSFYNNEISEKSEIFDDQFSVERPDGSNFTLKIRSTKLEDSAMYFCASLGLWNTGELFFGEGSRLTVL.

The chain joins TRBV6-2 or TRBV6-3 to TRBJ2-5; no clear D gene. The CDR3 spans 15 residues. The germline gives CDR1 MNHEY, CDR2 SVGEGT. Trimming stripped 0 bases from V and 5 bases from J, with 13 bases between. The CDR3 protein is CASSYSFKVAETQYF. CDR3 DNA: TGTGCCAGCAGTTACTCGTTTAAGGTCGCGGAGACCCAGTACTTC.